This T cell receptor beta chain was captured by sequencing in a study of cytomegalovirus exposure and HLA in healthy donors. Study-level information: As released early, the data held some 80 million unique TCRs from HLA-typed donors.

On this clone: The target antigen is unknown.

The PCR employed 60 Vbeta primers together with 13 Jbeta primers. Measured with immunoSEQ multiplex PCR; TCRdb has only the in-frame clones, and not every one. This table holds roughly 100,000 clones. Study-level results: A few chains tied to CMV proved CMV antigen-specific in vitro. Sequencing likely generated an artifact that appeared as a cluster of highly shared sequence variants.

The CDR3 has 15 amino acids. V was shortened by 0 bases and J by 4 bases, with 12 bases between the two germline ends. Germline V gives CDR1 SEHNR, CDR2 FQNEAQ (reference sequence). Material for sequencing was PBMCs. The source is a man aged 45-65 years in good health and CMV-seropositive. This chain joins TRBV7-9 and TRBJ1-1, with TRBD1 as a possible D gene (5 bases). The CDR3 nucleotides are TGTGCCAGCAGCTTAGCGGCAGGGTGGCCCACTGAAGCTTTCTTT. It is translated as CASSLAAGWPTEAFF.